The rows below give T cell receptor beta chains drawn from one sample of a study of spatial heterogeneity in lung cancer. TCRdb ran MiXCR on the 5' RACE reads and lists one entry per CDR3 protein. Among 70,000 to 90,000 distinct CDR3 sequences listed, 13% were seen once. The source was PBMCs, collected at surgery. These receptor sequences come from a male donor with early-stage non-small cell lung cancer. The conserved cysteine and the conserved F or W are not part of the CDR3 here.

v_gene	len	j_gene	CDR3aa
TRBV24-1	11	TRBJ1-2	ATSEGQAYGYT
TRBV6-6	10	TRBJ2-7	ASSHLRDEQY
TRBV19	13	TRBJ2-1	ASSTNSGRSGEQF
TRBV9	8	TRBJ1-2	ASSVGEVT
TRBV7-3	12	TRBJ2-7	ASSQDGTGAKQY
TRBV7-6	8	TRBJ1-2	ASRDGGYT
TRBV9	14	TRBJ2-7	ASSRTRGGIPYEQY
TRBV6-5	13	TRBJ1-4	ASKPIGTANEKLF
TRBV4-2	15	TRBJ2-7	ASSQGPLSGTSYEQY
TRBV7-2	11	TRBJ2-6	AGSRSGANVLT
TRBV9	13	TRBJ2-3	ASSVGTSGSDTQY
TRBV20-1	12	TRBJ1-2	SATQGQGSYGYT
TRBV11-3	13	TRBJ2-3	ASSRGTSGVDTQY
TRBV2	12	TRBJ2-5	AGLLNGDQETQY
TRBV7-9	11	TRBJ1-2	ASSPTGFEGYT
TRBV18	13	TRBJ2-7	ASSPPGLAGYEQY
TRBV7-9	14	TRBJ1-3	ASRPQVSFSGNTIY